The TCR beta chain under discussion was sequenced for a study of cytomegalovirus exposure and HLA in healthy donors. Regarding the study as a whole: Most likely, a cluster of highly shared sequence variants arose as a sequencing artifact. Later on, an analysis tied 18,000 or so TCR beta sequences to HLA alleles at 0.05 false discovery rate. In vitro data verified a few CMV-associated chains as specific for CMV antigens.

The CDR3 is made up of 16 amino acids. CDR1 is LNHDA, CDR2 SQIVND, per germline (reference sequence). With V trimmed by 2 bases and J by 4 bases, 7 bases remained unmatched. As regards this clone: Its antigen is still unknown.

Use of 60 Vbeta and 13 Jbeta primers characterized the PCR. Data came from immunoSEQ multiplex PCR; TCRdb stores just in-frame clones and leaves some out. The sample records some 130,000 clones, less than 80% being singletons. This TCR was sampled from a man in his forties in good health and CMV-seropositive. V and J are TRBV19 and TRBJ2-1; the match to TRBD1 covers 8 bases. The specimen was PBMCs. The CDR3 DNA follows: TGTGCCAGTAGTATAATGGACAGGGTGAATTACAATGAGCAGTTCTTC. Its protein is CASSIMDRVNYNEQFF.